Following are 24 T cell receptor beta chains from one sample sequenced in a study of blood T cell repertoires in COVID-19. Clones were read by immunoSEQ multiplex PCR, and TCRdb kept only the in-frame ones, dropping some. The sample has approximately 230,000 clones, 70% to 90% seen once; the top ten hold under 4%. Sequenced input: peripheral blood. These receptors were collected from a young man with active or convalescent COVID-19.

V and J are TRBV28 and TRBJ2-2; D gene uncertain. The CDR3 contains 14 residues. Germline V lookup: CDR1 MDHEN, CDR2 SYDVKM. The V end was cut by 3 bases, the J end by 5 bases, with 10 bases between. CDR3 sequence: CASSFTRETGELFF. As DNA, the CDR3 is TGTGCCAGCAGTTTTACGCGCGAAACCGGGGAGCTGTTTTTT.

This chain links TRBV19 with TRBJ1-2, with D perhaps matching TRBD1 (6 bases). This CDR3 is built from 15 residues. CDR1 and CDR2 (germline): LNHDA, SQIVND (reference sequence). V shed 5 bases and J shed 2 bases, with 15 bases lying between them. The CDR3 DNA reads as TGTGCCAGTAGTCCCTGGGCAGGGGTAAACTATGGCTACACCTTC. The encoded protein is CASSPWAGVNYGYTF.

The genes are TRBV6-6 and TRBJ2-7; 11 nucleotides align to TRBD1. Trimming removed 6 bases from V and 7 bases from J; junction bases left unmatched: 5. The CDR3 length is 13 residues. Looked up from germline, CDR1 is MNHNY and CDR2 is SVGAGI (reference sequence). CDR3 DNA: TGTGCCAGCAGAAAGGACAGGGGGCAAGAGCAGTACTTC. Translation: CASRKDRGQEQYF.

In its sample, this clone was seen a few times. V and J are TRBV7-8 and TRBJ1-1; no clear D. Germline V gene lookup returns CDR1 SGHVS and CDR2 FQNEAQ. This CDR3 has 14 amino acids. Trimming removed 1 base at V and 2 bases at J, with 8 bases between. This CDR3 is CASSLVRTNTEAFF. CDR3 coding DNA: TGTGCCAGCAGCTTAGTCAGAACAAACACTGAAGCTTTCTTT.

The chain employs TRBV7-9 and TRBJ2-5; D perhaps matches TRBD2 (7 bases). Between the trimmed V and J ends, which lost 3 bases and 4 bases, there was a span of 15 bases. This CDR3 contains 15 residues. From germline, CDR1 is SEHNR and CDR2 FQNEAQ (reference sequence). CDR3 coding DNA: TGTGCCAGCAGCTTCTATGCGGGGGCAGGAGAGACCCAGTACTTC. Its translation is CASSFYAGAGETQYF.

CDR3 sequence (DNA): TGTGCCAGCACCGCAACCGCCAGGGGGCTGGGGGGCTACACCTTC. Residues: CASTATARGLGGYTF. The V gene is TRBV5-6, the J gene TRBJ1-2; TRBD1 agrees at 8 bases. CDR1 is SGHDT, CDR2 YYEEEE, per germline. CDR3 length: 15 residues. V lost 6 bases to trimming and J lost 8 bases; unmatched junction nucleotides: 15.

The DNA of the CDR3 is TGTGCCAGCAGCTTAGGACAAGCTGAAGCTTTCTTT. Encoded protein: CASSLGQAEAFF. The rearrangement links TRBV7-9 to TRBJ1-1, with D uncertain. Trimming removed 1 base from V and 6 bases from J, with 6 bases in between. From germline, CDR1 is SEHNR and CDR2 FQNEAQ (reference sequence). The CDR3 is 12 amino acids.

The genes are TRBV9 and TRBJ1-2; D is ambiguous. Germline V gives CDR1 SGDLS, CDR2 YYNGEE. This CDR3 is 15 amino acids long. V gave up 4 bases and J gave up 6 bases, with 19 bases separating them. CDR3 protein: CASSSQLAGWDGYTF. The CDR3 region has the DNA TGTGCCAGCAGCTCTCAACTGGCGGGTTGGGATGGCTACACCTTC.

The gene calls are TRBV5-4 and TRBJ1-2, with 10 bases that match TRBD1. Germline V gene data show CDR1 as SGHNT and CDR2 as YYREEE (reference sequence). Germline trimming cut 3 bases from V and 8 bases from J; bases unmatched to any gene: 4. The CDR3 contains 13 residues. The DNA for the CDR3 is TGTGCCAGCAGCTCTGGGGACAGGGGAGGCTACACCTTC. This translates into CASSSGDRGGYTF.

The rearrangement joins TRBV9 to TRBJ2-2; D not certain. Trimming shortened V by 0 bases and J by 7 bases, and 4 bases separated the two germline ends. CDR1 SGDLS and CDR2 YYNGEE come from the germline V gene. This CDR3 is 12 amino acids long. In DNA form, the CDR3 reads TGTGCCAGCAGCGTAGTCAACGGGGAGCTGTTTTTT. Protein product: CASSVVNGELFF. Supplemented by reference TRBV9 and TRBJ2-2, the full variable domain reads DSGVTQTPKHLITATGQRVTLRCSPRSGDLSVYWYQQSLDQGLQFLIQYYNGEERAKGNILERFSAQQFPDLHSELNLSSLELGDSALYFCASSVVNGELFFGEGSRLTVL.

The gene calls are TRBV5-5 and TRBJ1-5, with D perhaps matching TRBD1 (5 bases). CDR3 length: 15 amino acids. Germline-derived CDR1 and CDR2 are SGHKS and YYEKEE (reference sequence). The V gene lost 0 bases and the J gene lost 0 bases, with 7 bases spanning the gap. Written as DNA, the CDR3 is TGTGCCAGCAGCTTGGGACAGTTTAGCAATCAGCCCCAGCATTTT. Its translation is CASSLGQFSNQPQHF.

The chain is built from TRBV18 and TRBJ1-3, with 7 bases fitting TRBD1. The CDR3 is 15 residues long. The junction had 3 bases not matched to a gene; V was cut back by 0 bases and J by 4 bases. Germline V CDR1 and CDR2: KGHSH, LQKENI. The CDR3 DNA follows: TGTGCCAGCTCACCACCGAAGGGGGCGGGAAACACCATATATTTT. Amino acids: CASSPPKGAGNTIYF.

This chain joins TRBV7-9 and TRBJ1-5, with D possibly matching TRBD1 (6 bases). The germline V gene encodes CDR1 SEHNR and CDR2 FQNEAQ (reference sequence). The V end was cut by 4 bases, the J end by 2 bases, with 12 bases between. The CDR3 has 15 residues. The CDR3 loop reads CASSSRGGGNQPQHF. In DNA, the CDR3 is TGTGCCAGCAGCTCCCGCGGGGGCGGCAATCAGCCCCAGCATTTT.

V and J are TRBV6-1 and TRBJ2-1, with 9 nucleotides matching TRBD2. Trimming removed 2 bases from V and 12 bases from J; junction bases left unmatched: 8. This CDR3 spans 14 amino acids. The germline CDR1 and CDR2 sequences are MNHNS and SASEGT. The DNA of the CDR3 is TGTGCCAGCAGTGAATCGTCTAGCGGGGTGAGGCAGTTCTTC. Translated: CASSESSSGVRQFF.

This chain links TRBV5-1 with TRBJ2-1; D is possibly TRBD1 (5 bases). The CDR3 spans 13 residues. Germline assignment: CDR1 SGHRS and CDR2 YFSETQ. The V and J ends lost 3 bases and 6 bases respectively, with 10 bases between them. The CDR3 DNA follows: TGCGCCAGCAGCTCTGGACAATCCAATGAGCAGTTCTTC. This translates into CASSSGQSNEQFF.

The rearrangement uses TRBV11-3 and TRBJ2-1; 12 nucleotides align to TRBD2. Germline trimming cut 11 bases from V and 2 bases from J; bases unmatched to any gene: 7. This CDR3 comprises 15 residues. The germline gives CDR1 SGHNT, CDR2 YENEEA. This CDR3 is CARWTSGDTYNEQFF. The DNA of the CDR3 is TGTGCCCGATGGACTAGCGGGGACACCTACAATGAGCAGTTCTTC.

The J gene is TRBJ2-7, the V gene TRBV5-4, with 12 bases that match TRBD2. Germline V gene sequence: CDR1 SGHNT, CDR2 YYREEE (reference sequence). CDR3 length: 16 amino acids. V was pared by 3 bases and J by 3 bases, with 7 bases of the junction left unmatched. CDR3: CASSSGLAGGYYEQYF. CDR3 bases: TGTGCCAGCAGCTCGGGACTAGCGGGTGGTTACTACGAGCAGTACTTC.

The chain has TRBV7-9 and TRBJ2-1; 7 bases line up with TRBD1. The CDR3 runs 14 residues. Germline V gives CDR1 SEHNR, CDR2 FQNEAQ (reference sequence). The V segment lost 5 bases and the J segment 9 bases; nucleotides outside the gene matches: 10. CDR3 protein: CASSPKTGTGEQFF. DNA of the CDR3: TGTGCCAGCAGCCCCAAGACAGGGACGGGTGAGCAGTTCTTC.

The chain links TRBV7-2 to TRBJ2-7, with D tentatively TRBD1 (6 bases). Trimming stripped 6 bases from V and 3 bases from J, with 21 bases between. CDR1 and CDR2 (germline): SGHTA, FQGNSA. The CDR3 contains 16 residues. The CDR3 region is CASRGANLGENYEQYF. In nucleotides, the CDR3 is TGTGCCAGCAGGGGGGCGAACCTGGGGGAGAACTACGAGCAGTACTTC.

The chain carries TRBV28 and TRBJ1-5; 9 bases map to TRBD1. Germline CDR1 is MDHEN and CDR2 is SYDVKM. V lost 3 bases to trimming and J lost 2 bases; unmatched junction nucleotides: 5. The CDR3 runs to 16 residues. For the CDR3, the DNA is TGTGCCAGCAGTTTGCCGGGACAGGGACGCAATCAGCCCCAGCATTTT. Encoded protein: CASSLPGQGRNQPQHF.

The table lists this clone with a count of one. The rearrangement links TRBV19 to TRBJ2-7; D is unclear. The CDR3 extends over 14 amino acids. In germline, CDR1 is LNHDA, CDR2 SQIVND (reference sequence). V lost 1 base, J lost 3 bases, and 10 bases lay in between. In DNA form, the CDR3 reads TGTGCCAGTAGTATAGGTCCAGGAATCTACGAGCAGTACTTC. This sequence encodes CASSIGPGIYEQYF. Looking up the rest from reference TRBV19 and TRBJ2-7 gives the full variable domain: DGGITQSPKYLFRKEGQNVTLSCEQNLNHDAMYWYRQDPGQGLRLIYYSQIVNDFQKGDIAEGYSVSREKKESFPLTVTSAQKNPTAFYLCASSIGPGIYEQYFGPGTRLTVT.

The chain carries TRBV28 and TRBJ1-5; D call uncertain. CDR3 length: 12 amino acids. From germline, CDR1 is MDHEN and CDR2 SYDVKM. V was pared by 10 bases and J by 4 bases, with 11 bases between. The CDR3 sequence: CATYRGNQPQHF. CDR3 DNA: TGTGCCACCTACCGGGGTAATCAGCCCCAGCATTTT.

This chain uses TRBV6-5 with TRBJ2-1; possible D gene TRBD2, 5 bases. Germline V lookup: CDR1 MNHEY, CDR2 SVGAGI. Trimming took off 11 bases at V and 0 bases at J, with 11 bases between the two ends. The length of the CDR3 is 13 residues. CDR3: CASRGSSYNEQFF. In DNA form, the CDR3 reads TGTGCCTCCCGAGGGAGCTCCTACAATGAGCAGTTCTTC.

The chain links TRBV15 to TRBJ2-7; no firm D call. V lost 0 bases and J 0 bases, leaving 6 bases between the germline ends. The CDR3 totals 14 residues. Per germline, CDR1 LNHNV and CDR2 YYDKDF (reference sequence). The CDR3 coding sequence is TGTGCCACCAGCAGAGACCAACTCTCCTACGAGCAGTACTTC. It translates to CATSRDQLSYEQYF. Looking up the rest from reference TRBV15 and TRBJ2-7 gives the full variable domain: DAMVIQNPRYQVTQFGKPVTLSCSQTLNHNVMYWYQQKSSQAPKLLFHYYDKDFNNEADTPDNFQSRRPNTSFCFLDIRSPGLGDTAMYLCATSRDQLSYEQYFGPGTRLTVT.